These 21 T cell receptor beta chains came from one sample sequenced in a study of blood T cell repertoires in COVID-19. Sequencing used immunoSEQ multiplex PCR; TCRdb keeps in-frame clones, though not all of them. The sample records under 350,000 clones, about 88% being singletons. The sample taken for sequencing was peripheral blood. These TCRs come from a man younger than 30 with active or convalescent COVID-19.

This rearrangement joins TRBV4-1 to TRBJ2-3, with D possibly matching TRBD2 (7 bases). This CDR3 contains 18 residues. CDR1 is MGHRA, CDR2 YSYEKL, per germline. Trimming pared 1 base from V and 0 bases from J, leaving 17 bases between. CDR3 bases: TGCGCCAGCAGCCAAGGAGGAGGGGGGGTACCCAGCACAGATACGCAGTATTTT. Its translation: CASSQGGGGVPSTDTQYF.

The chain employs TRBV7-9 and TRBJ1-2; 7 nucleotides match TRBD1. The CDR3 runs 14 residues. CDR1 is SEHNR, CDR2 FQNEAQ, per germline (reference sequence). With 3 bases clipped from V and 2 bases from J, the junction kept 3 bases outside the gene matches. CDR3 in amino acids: CASSFGTENYGYTF. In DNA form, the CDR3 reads TGTGCCAGCAGCTTTGGGACAGAGAACTATGGCTACACCTTC.

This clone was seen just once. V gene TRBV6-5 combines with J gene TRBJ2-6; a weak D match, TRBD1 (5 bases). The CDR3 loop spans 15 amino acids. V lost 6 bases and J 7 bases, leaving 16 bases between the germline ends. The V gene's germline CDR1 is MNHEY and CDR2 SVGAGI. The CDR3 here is CASRRTTEGANVLTF. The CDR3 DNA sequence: TGTGCCAGCAGACGCACGACAGAAGGAGCCAACGTCCTGACTTTC.

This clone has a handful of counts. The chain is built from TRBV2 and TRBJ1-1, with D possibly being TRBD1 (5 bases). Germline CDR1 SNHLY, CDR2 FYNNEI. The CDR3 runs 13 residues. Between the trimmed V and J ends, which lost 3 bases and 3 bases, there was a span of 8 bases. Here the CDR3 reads CASSDRVDTEAFF. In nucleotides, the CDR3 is TGTGCCAGCAGTGACAGGGTTGACACTGAAGCTTTCTTT.

CDR3 sequence: CASSLWDMNTEAFF. The DNA for the CDR3 is TGCGCCAGCAGCTTGTGGGACATGAACACTGAAGCTTTCTTT. The V gene is TRBV5-1, the J gene TRBJ1-1; D is possibly TRBD1 (6 bases). In germline, CDR1 is SGHRS, CDR2 YFSETQ. This CDR3 region has 14 residues. V lost 1 base to trimming and J lost 0 bases, with 7 bases between them.

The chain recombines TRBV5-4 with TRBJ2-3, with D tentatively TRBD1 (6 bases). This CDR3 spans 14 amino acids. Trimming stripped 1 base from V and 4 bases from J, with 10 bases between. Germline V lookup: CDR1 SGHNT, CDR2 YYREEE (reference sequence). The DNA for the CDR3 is TGTGCCAGCAGCTTGACAGGGCCGGCAGATACGCAGTATTTT. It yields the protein CASSLTGPADTQYF.

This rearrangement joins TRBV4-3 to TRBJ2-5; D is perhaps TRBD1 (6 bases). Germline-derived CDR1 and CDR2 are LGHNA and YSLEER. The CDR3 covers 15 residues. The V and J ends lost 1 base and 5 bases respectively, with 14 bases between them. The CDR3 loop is CASSQAWGQLETQYF. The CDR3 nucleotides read TGCGCCAGCAGCCAAGCCTGGGGGCAGTTGGAGACCCAGTACTTC.

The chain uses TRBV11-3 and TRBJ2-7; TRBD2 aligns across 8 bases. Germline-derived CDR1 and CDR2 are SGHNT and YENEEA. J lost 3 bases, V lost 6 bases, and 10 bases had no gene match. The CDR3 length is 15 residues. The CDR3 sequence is CASSLTPGLGYEQYF. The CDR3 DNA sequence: TGTGCCAGCAGTCTCACCCCGGGACTAGGCTACGAGCAGTACTTC.

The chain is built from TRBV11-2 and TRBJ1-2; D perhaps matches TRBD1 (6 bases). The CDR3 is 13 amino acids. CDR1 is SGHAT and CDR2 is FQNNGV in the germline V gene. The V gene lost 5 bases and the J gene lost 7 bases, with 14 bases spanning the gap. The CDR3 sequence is CASSPSGEFGYTF. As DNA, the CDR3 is TGTGCCAGCAGCCCATCAGGGGAGTTTGGCTACACCTTC.

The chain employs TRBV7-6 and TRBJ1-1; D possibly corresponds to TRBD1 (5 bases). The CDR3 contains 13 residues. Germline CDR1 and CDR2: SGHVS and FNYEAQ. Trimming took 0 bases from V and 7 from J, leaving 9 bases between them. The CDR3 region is CASSLAGANEAFF. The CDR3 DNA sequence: TGTGCCAGCAGCTTAGCAGGGGCGAATGAAGCTTTCTTT.

CDR3 sequence reads: CATSDYSGTGLSGEQFF. The CDR3 bases are TGTGCCACCAGTGATTATTCTGGGACAGGGTTGTCTGGTGAGCAGTTCTTC. V usage is TRBV24-1 and J usage is TRBJ2-1, with TRBD1 identical over 9 bases. The CDR3 covers 17 residues. The germline CDR1 and CDR2 sequences are KGHDR and SFDVKD. Losses at the gene ends were 2 bases for V and 9 bases for J; bases not matched to a gene: 13.

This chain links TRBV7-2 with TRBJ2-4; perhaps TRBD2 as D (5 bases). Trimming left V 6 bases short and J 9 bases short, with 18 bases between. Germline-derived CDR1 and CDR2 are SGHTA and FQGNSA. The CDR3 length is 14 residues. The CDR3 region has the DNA TGTGCCAGCAGTCATAGGGAGTCCTCGGGCATTCAGTACTTC. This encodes CASSHRESSGIQYF.

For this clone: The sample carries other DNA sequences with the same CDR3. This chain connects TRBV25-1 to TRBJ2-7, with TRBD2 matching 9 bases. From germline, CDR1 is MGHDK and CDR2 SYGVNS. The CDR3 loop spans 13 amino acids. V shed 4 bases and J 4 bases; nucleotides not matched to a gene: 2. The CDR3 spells CASSVAGEYEQYF. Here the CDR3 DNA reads TGTGCCAGCAGTGTAGCGGGGGAGTACGAGCAGTACTTC.

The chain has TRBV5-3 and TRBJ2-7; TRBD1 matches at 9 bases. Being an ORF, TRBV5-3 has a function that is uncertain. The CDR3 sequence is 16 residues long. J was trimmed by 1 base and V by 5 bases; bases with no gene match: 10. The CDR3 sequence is CARRSSGTGYSYEQYF. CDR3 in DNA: TGTGCCAGAAGAAGCTCCGGGACAGGGTATTCCTACGAGCAGTACTTC.

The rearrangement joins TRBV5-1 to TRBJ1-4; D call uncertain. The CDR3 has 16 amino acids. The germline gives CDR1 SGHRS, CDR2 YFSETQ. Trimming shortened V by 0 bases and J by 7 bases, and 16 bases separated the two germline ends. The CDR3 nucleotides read TGCGCCAGCAGCTTGGCTTTGTCAGGCGGAGGTGAAAAACTGTTTTTT. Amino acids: CASSLALSGGGEKLFF.

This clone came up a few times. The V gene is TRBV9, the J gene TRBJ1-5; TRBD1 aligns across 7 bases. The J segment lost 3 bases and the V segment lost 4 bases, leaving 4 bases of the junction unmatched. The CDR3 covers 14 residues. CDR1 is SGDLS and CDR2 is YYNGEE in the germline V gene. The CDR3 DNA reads TGTGCCAGCAGCCGGGACAGTTACAATCAGCCCCAGCATTTT. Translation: CASSRDSYNQPQHF.

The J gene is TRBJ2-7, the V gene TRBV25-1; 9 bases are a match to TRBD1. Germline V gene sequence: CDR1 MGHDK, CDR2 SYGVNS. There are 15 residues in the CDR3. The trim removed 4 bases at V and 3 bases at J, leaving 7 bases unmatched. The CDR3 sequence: CASSGIMGQGYEQYF. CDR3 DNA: TGTGCCAGCAGTGGTATTATGGGACAGGGCTACGAGCAGTACTTC.

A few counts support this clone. CDR3 DNA sequence: TGTGCCAGCAGCCAACGAGACTATAATTCACCCCTCCACTTT. Encoded protein: CASSQRDYNSPLHF. V gene TRBV3-1 (or the pseudogene TRBV3-2) combines with J gene TRBJ1-6, with unresolved D. Trimming removed 2 bases from V and 3 bases from J, with 5 bases in between. This CDR3 has 14 amino acids. Germline-derived CDR1 and CDR2 are LGHDT and YNNKEL (reference sequence).

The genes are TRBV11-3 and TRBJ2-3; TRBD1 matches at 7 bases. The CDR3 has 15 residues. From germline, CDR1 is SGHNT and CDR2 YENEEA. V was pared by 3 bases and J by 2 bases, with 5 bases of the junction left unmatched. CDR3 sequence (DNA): TGTGCCAGCAGCTTCGAGACAGGGCTCACAGATACGCAGTATTTT. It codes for CASSFETGLTDTQYF. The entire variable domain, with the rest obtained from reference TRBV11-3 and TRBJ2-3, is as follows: EAGVVQSPRYKIIEKKQPVAFWCNPISGHNTLYWYLQNLGQGPELLIRYENEEAVDDSQLPKDRFSAERLKGVDSTLKIQPAELGDSAVYLCASSFETGLTDTQYFGPGTRLTVL.

This CDR3 reads CASSGTQGAGGELFF. CDR3 bases: TGTGCCAGCAGCGGAACACAGGGGGCTGGCGGGGAGCTGTTTTTT. The chain is built from TRBV9 and TRBJ2-2, with TRBD1 matching over 9 bases. The V gene end was trimmed by 3 bases and the J gene end by 7 bases; junction bases not matched to a gene: 7. The CDR3 consists of 15 residues. The germline CDR1 and CDR2 sequences are SGDLS and YYNGEE.

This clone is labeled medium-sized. DNA of the CDR3: TGTGCCACCATGTCATCAGTTATCCTCTGCGAGCAGTACTTC. Its translation is CATMSSVILCEQYF. The chain is built from TRBV15 and TRBJ2-7; D is ambiguous. The CDR3 extends over 14 amino acids. Germline CDR1 reads LNHNV; CDR2 reads YYDKDF (reference sequence). Trimming took off 7 bases at V and 6 bases at J, with 19 bases between the two ends.